The 19 T cell receptor beta chains below come from one sample, sequenced in a study of molecular identifiers for immune sequencing clone quantification. A single record per CDR3 protein comes from TCRdb applying MiXCR to the PCR reads. The profile shows about 510,000 distinct CDR3 sequences, around 23% of them singletons. Sequences were obtained from naive CD8+ T cells from blood, with Jurkat cell RNA spiked in. Subset described: FACS-sorted CD8+CD4-CCR7+CD45RA+ naive T cells. All receptors derive from a human donor in good health. Some libraries in this study had Jurkat cell RNA spiked in.

V usage is TRBV5-6 and J usage is TRBJ1-2, with a weak D call TRBD1 (6 bases). V dropped 3 bases and J dropped 4 bases, with 13 bases sitting between them. CDR1 and CDR2 (germline): SGHDT, YYEEEE. This CDR3 is built from 14 residues. The CDR3 spells CASSSGAGAYGYTF. The DNA of the CDR3 is TGTGCCAGCAGCTCCGGGGCAGGGGCCTATGGCTACACCTTC.

This clonotype was seen many times. This chain connects TRBV3-1 to TRBJ2-7, with D hard to call. The CDR3 sequence is 16 residues long. Between the trimmed V and J ends, which lost 1 base and 3 bases, there was a span of 16 bases. The germline gives CDR1 LGHDT, CDR2 YNNKEL (reference sequence). The CDR3 protein is CASSQGGIGGYYEQYF. Written as DNA, the CDR3 is TGTGCCAGCAGCCAAGGCGGTATAGGCGGATACTACGAGCAGTACTTC.

This clonotype was seen at least ten times. The J gene is TRBJ2-1, the V gene TRBV25-1; D unclear. The CDR3 spans 14 residues. CDR1 and CDR2 (germline): MGHDK, SYGVNS. Trimming removed 7 bases from V and 6 bases from J, with 16 bases in between. The chain's CDR3 is CASTQNARSNEQFF. In DNA form, the CDR3 reads TGTGCCAGCACCCAAAATGCAAGAAGCAATGAGCAGTTCTTC.

For this clonotype: Just one base apart from a much larger clone, this may be a read error. The chain is built from TRBV3-1 and TRBJ2-3; D is uncertain. The length of the CDR3 is 17 residues. Trimming removed 1 base at V and 0 bases at J, with 14 bases between. CDR1 is LGHDT, CDR2 YNNKEL, per germline (reference sequence). The CDR3 sequence: CASSQGWAAASTDTQYF. The DNA of the CDR3 is TGTGCCAGCAGCCAAGGGTGGGCAGCCGCTAGCACAGATACGCAGTATTTT.

The CDR3 DNA sequence: TGTGCCAGCAGTTTTGGTAGGGTGAGAGATACGCAGTATTTT. The encoded protein is CASSFGRVRDTQYF. J is TRBJ2-3 and V is TRBV28; D is unresolved. CDR1 and CDR2 (germline): MDHEN, SYDVKM. V lost 3 bases and J lost 5, with 12 bases in between. The CDR3 has 14 residues.

About this clonotype itself: At one end, the junction sequence differs from germline, possibly due to a read error. V usage is TRBV5-3 and J usage is TRBJ1-1; D gene uncertain. TRBV5-3 is known as an ORF, though its function is uncertain. The CDR3 extends over 13 amino acids. CDR3 loop: CASSLDVSTEAFF. The CDR3, as DNA: TGTGCCAGCAGCTTGGATGTCAGCACTGAAGCTTTCTTT.

This clonotype was picked up one time. The junction does not match germline at one end; this may be a read error. The chain links TRBV6-2 or TRBV6-3 to TRBJ2-3, with a weak D call TRBD2 (6 bases). The CDR3 length is 14 residues. Germline CDR1 MNHEY, CDR2 SVGEGT. The DNA for the CDR3 is TGTGCCAGCATCTCGGGAGAAAGCACAGCTACGCAGTATTTT. Its translation: CASISGESTATQYF.

A note on this clonotype: This may be a read error, as it is one base from a much larger clone. The V call is TRBV7-9, the J call TRBJ2-5; the match to TRBD2 covers 11 bases. Unmatched junction bases numbered 4, after V lost 2 bases and J lost 5 bases. Germline-derived CDR1 and CDR2 are SEHNR and FQNEAQ (reference sequence). The CDR3 is made up of 15 amino acids. The CDR3 nucleotides are TGTGCCAGCAGCTTAACTAGCGGGAGCTTCGAGACCCAGTACTTC. It translates to CASSLTSGSFETQYF.

This clonotype was detected a few times. CDR3 sequence: CASSLLLASDYNTQYF. The CDR3 nucleotides are TGTGCCAGCAGTTTACTTTTGGCCAGCGATTACAATACGCAGTATTTT. The chain recombines TRBV27 with TRBJ2-3; unclear D gene. Per the germline V gene, CDR1 is MNHEY and CDR2 is SMNVEV (reference sequence). This CDR3 contains 16 residues. Trimming stripped 2 bases from V and 7 bases from J, with 19 bases between.

A remark on this clonotype: A much larger clone differs by one base, so this may be a read error. This sequence joins TRBV15 and TRBJ2-1, with 8 bases that match TRBD1. This CDR3 has 14 residues. V gave up 5 bases and J gave up 6 bases; unmatched junction bases: 6. Germline CDR1 reads LNHNV; CDR2 reads YYDKDF (reference sequence). This chain's CDR3 is CATSWTGSCNEQFF. The CDR3 region has the DNA TGTGCCACCAGCTGGACAGGGTCGTGCAATGAGCAGTTCTTC.

This clonotype showed up just a few times. This chain links TRBV5-4 with TRBJ2-2, with a tentative D call TRBD1 (6 bases). Germline V gene data show CDR1 as SGHNT and CDR2 as YYREEE (reference sequence). V lost 4 bases and J 5 bases, leaving 12 bases between the germline ends. The CDR3 runs to 14 residues. CDR3 loop: CASSEQGRTGELFF. DNA for the CDR3: TGTGCCAGCAGCGAGCAGGGGCGTACCGGGGAGCTGTTTTTT. The full variable domain, with the rest looked up from reference TRBV5-4 and TRBJ2-2, is ETGVTQSPTHLIKTRGQQVTLRCSSQSGHNTVSWYQQALGQGPQFIFQYYREEENGRGNFPPRFSGLQFPNYSSELNVNALELDDSALYLCASSEQGRTGELFFGEGSRLTVL.

J is TRBJ1-1 and V is TRBV5-6, with TRBD1 matching over 9 bases. Germline values: CDR1 SGHDT, CDR2 YYEEEE. The CDR3 has 15 amino acids. After removal of 4 bases from V and 8 bases from J, the junction contained 12 bases not matched to a gene. The CDR3, as DNA: TGTGCCAGCAGCAGAGACGGACAGGGGCTTCCCGAAGCTTTCTTT. Translation gives CASSRDGQGLPEAFF.

The rearrangement links TRBV11-2 to TRBJ2-3; no clear D. CDR1 and CDR2 (germline): SGHAT, FQNNGV. Trimming shortened V by 5 bases and J by 0 bases, and 6 bases separated the two germline ends. The CDR3 covers 13 residues. The CDR3 coding sequence is TGTGCCAGCAGCGTCTATAGCACAGATACGCAGTATTTT. Amino acid sequence: CASSVYSTDTQYF.

A note on this clonotype: A junction end diverges from the germline sequence, so it may reflect a read error. The genes are TRBV4-1 and TRBJ1-6; perhaps TRBD1 as D (6 bases). Germline assignment: CDR1 MGHRA and CDR2 YSYEKL. This CDR3 has 15 residues. In nucleotides, the CDR3 is TGCGCCAGCAGCCAAGGAAACAGGGATAATTCACCCCCCCACTTT. This encodes CASSQGNRDNSPPHF.

The gene calls are TRBV20-1 and TRBJ1-5, with TRBD1 matching 7 bases. Trimming removed 6 bases from V and 2 bases from J; junction bases left unmatched: 13. Germline loops: CDR1 DFQATT, CDR2 SNEGSKA (reference sequence). This CDR3 is 16 amino acids long. The CDR3 is CSATEEYGTGNQPQHF. The CDR3 bases are TGCAGTGCCACAGAGGAGTACGGGACAGGCAATCAGCCCCAGCATTTT.

As concerns this clonotype: This is likely a read error, given that the CDR3 carries no conserved phenylalanine or tryptophan at its end. CDR3 nucleotides: TGTGCCAGCAGCTTAGGATGGGGGGTAGTAGACTATGGCTACACCGTC. Its translation: CASSLGWGVVDYGYTV. V is TRBV7-2 and J is TRBJ1-2, with D tentatively TRBD1 (5 bases). This CDR3 has 16 residues. Trimming stripped 1 base from V and 3 bases from J, with 15 bases between. Germline V gene lookup returns CDR1 SGHTA and CDR2 FQGNSA.

This clonotype was counted only a few times. The chain joins TRBV11-2 to TRBJ2-1, with a possible D match to TRBD2 (5 bases). CDR3 length equals 11 residues. Germline-derived CDR1 and CDR2 are SGHAT and FQNNGV. Deletions cut 11 bases from V and 0 bases from J, with 5 bases between. The CDR3 is CAGSSYNEQFF. The CDR3 region has the DNA TGTGCCGGGAGCTCCTACAATGAGCAGTTCTTC. Full variable domain (missing parts from reference TRBV11-2 and TRBJ2-1): EAGVAQSPRYKIIEKRQSVAFWCNPISGHATLYWYQQILGQGPKLLIQFQNNGVVDDSQLPKDRFSAERLKGVDSTLKIQPAKLEDSAVYLCAGSSYNEQFFGPGTRLTVL.

This clonotype was observed a handful of times. The gene calls are TRBV6-5 and TRBJ1-1, with TRBD1 matching over 7 bases. V was pared by 2 bases and J by 3 bases, with 3 bases of the junction left unmatched. CDR1 and CDR2 (germline): MNHEY, SVGAGI. CDR3 length: 14 residues. This CDR3 reads CASSYPGQHTEAFF. CDR3 nucleotides: TGTGCCAGCAGTTACCCGGGACAGCACACTGAAGCTTTCTTT.

The chain is built from TRBV5-1 and TRBJ2-7, with 7 bases matching TRBD1. CDR1 SGHRS and CDR2 YFSETQ come from the germline V gene. This CDR3 is built from 15 residues. The J segment lost 1 base and the V segment lost 3 bases, leaving 7 bases of the junction unmatched. The CDR3: CASSYGQDISYEQYF. The CDR3 bases are TGCGCCAGCAGCTACGGACAGGATATATCCTACGAGCAGTACTTC.